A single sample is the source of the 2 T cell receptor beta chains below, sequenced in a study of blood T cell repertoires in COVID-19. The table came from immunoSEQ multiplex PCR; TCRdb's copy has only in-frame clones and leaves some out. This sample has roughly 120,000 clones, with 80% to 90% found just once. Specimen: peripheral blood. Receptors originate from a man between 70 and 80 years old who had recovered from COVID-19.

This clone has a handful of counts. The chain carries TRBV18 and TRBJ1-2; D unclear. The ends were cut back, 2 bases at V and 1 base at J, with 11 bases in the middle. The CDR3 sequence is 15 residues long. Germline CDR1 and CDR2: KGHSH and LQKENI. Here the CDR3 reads CASSPRAGVNYGYTF. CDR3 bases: TGTGCCAGCTCACCAAGAGCGGGAGTTAACTATGGCTACACCTTC.

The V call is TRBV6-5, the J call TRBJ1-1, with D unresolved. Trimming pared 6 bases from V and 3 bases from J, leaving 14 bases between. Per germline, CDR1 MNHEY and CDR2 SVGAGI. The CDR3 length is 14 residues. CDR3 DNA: TGTGCCAGCAGCGCCGCGGGCCACTACACTGAAGCTTTCTTT. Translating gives CASSAAGHYTEAFF.